Detailed here is one TCR beta chain. The germline V and J ends were trimmed by 0 bases and 3 bases, with 13 bases remaining between them. Germline CDR1 is SGDLS and CDR2 is YYNGEE. This CDR3 spans 15 amino acids. TCRdb's copy holds only in-frame clones and misses some; the assay was immunoSEQ multiplex PCR. This table holds some 70,000 clones, around 90% found once. The sample is drawn from a study of T cell changes during pregnancy in multiple sclerosis. The TCR comes from a female donor in good health, enrolled as a control in a pregnancy study. The source material was peripheral blood, sampled after pregnancy. The chain has TRBV9 and TRBJ2-7, with a possible D match to TRBD2 (6 bases). CDR3 nucleotide sequence: TGTGCCAGCAGCGTAGTGGGGGAGGCTTTCTACGAGCAGTACTTC. Its protein product is CASSVVGEAFYEQYF.